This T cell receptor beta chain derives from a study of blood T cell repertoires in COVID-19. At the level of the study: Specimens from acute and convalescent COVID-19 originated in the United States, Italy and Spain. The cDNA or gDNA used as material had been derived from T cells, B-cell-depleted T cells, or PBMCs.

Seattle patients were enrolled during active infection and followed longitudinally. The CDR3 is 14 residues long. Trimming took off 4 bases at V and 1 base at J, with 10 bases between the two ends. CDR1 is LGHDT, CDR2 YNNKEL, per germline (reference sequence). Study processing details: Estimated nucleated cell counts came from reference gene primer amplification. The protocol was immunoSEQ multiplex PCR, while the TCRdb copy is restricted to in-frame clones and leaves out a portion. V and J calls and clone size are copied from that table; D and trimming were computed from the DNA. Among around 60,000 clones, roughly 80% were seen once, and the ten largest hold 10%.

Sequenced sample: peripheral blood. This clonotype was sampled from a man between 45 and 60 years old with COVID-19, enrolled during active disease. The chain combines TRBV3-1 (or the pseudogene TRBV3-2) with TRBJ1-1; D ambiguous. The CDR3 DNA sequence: TGTGCCAGCAGCCGCGAGGGCTCGAACACTGAAGCTTTCTTT. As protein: CASSREGSNTEAFF.